Below, 12 T cell receptor beta chains from the same sample are listed, as sequenced in a study of graft-versus-host responses after intestinal transplantation (dated by TCRdb to about 2021). The library was built by means of the immunoSEQ multiplex PCR assay. TCRdb obtained this table from immuneACCESS and retained in-frame rearrangements with V and J assigned. These tables miss some clones; where compared with another copy, unresolved V genes account for less than half of the shortfall, and the remainder is unexplained. The sample table records 55,000 to 85,000 clones; roughly 90% of these occur just once. The ten largest clones take up roughly 2.6% of the sample. Their antigens are not known. This specimen's time point label, per the study, means: cells obtained before transplantation from donor or recipient. Sequences were derived from unstimulated CD8+ T cells sorted from spleen or lymph node cells, sampled before intestinal transplant. All receptors derive from a human donor who received an intestinal transplant.

This chain joins TRBV11-2 and TRBJ1-2, with a tentative D call TRBD1 (6 bases). The CDR3 covers 14 residues. The germline gives CDR1 SGHAT, CDR2 FQNNGV. The ends were cut back, 7 bases at V and 4 bases at J, with 16 bases in the middle. The CDR3 DNA reads as TGTGCCAGCAATCCGGGGGGGCGGATCTATGGCTACACCTTC. It encodes CASNPGGRIYGYTF.

The CDR3 DNA is TGTGCCAGCAGCCTTCAGGGATACGAGCAGTACTTC. This codes for CASSLQGYEQYF. The chain links TRBV5-6 to TRBJ2-7; possible D gene TRBD1, 5 bases. V was pared by 4 bases and J by 4 bases, with 9 bases between. The CDR3 has 12 residues. CDR1 and CDR2 from the germline V gene are SGHDT and YYEEEE.

This clone was seen a single time. The chain couples TRBV6-5 to TRBJ2-7; no clear D. V dropped 1 base and J dropped 3 bases, with 7 bases sitting between them. The CDR3 totals 13 residues. The V gene's germline CDR1 is MNHEY and CDR2 SVGAGI. In DNA, the CDR3 is TGTGCCAGCAGTTACTACGGGTTCTACGAGCAGTACTTC. Protein: CASSYYGFYEQYF.

The chain couples TRBV7-8 to TRBJ1-2; D may be TRBD1 (6 bases). The V end was cut by 0 bases, the J end by 7 bases, with 12 bases between. Germline V CDR1 and CDR2: SGHVS, FQNEAQ. The CDR3 runs to 14 residues. The CDR3 DNA follows: TGTGCCAGCAGCTTAGCCCCAGGGGACGGTGGCTACACCTTC. This sequence encodes CASSLAPGDGGYTF.

This chain links TRBV5-1 with TRBJ2-7; the match to TRBD1 covers 10 bases. V lost 0 bases to trimming and J lost 2 bases; unmatched junction nucleotides: 8. Germline CDR1 and CDR2: SGHRS and YFSETQ. The CDR3 contains 17 residues. DNA of the CDR3: TGCGCCAGCAGCTTGGCCAAGAATGGGACAGGGGCCTACGAGCAGTACTTC. The encoded protein is CASSLAKNGTGAYEQYF.

V and J are TRBV5-4 and TRBJ2-1; D is possibly TRBD2 (5 bases). With 4 bases removed from V and 5 bases from J, the gap between germline ends came to 7 bases. Per the germline V gene, CDR1 is SGHNT and CDR2 is YYREEE (reference sequence). This CDR3 has 12 residues. CDR3: CASSPTNNEQFF. The DNA of the CDR3 is TGTGCCAGCAGCCCGACTAACAATGAGCAGTTCTTC.

V usage is TRBV5-1 and J usage is TRBJ2-7, with TRBD1 identical over 9 bases. CDR1 and CDR2 (germline): SGHRS, YFSETQ. After removal of 5 bases from V and 7 bases from J, the junction contained 10 bases not matched to a gene. This CDR3 has 14 amino acids. CDR3 amino acids: CASSRDREVLEQYF. CDR3 bases: TGCGCCAGCAGTAGGGACAGGGAGGTGTTGGAGCAGTACTTC.

The chain links TRBV5-3 to TRBJ2-7, with TRBD2 matching 7 bases. TRBV5-3 is placed among ORFs of uncertain function. The CDR3 is made up of 14 amino acids. V was pared by 4 bases and J by 9 bases, with 13 bases of the junction left unmatched. As DNA, the CDR3 is TGTGCCAGAAGCCCTAGGATGGCGGGAGTGGGGCAGTACTTC. It yields the protein CARSPRMAGVGQYF.

The chain is built from TRBV5-8 and TRBJ2-5, with TRBD2 matching 7 bases. Trimming took 6 bases from V and 3 from J; bases not matched to a gene: 20. CDR1 SGHTS and CDR2 YDEGEE come from the germline V gene. This CDR3 has 18 residues. CDR3 residues: CASTKGVFSGGREETQYF. The CDR3 DNA sequence: TGTGCCAGCACCAAAGGGGTGTTCTCGGGGGGTCGGGAAGAGACCCAGTACTTC.

The chain couples TRBV6-5 to TRBJ1-1, with TRBD1 identical over 7 bases. CDR1 MNHEY and CDR2 SVGAGI come from the germline V gene. The CDR3 sequence is 13 residues long. The V gene end was trimmed by 4 bases and the J gene end by 5 bases; junction bases not matched to a gene: 4. The CDR3 coding sequence is TGTGCCAGCAGTTGGACAGGTCGGACTGAAGCTTTCTTT. Protein sequence: CASSWTGRTEAFF.

J is TRBJ2-5 and V is TRBV5-4; 8 nucleotides align to TRBD1. CDR3 length: 13 residues. Germline V CDR1 and CDR2: SGHNT, YYREEE (reference sequence). The V gene end was trimmed by 5 bases and the J gene end by 2 bases; junction bases not matched to a gene: 2. The CDR3 DNA sequence: TGTGCCAGCAGTTACAGGGGGCAAGAGACCCAGTACTTC. Protein sequence: CASSYRGQETQYF.

The chain combines TRBV28 with TRBJ2-5, with D hard to call. Trimming shortened V by 2 bases and J by 2 bases, and 15 bases separated the two germline ends. CDR3 length equals 16 residues. Germline CDR1 MDHEN, CDR2 SYDVKM. The chain's CDR3 is CASSLPSGKAQETQYF. For the CDR3, the DNA is TGTGCCAGCAGTTTACCGTCGGGTAAAGCACAAGAGACCCAGTACTTC.